The rows below give T cell receptor beta chains drawn from one sample of a study of Graves' ophthalmopathy and Graves' hyperthyroidism. TCRdb reprocessed the multiplex PCR reads via MiXCR and lists one record per CDR3 protein. The sample has 650,000 to 900,000 distinct CDR3 sequences; approximately 40% are singletons. The sequenced sample was peripheral blood. Source of these receptors: an adult man with Graves' ophthalmopathy. The CDR3 runs from the conserved cysteine through the conserved F or W. The D gene is left open where the match is weak. Only some rows state a clone size, as once, few, many or a class for expanded clones.

abundance	d_gene	v_gene	j_gene	len	CDR3nt	CDR3aa
few	.	TRBV7-2	TRBJ1-1	14	TGTGCCAGCAGCCCCCTAAGTGGCTCTTCTGAAGCTTTCTTT	CASSPLSGSSEAFF
many	.	TRBV19	TRBJ1-4	13	TGTGCCAGTAGTAGCTCGACAGCCGTAAAACTGTTTTTT	CASSSSTAVKLFF
.	.	TRBV28	TRBJ1-5	16	TGTGCCAGCAGCGCCCTGGTGTCAGGGTCGGATCAGCCCCAGCATTTT	CASSALVSGSDQPQHF
.	.	TRBV4-1	TRBJ2-7	13	TGCGCCAGCAGCCAAGACCTCTCCTACGAGCAGTACTTC	CASSQDLSYEQYF
once	.	TRBV25-1	TRBJ1-3	15	TGTGCCAGCAGTTTGGCGGGGGCCTCTGGAAACACCATATATTTT	CASSLAGASGNTIYF
many	.	TRBV2	TRBJ1-2	14	TGTGCCAGCAGAGATAGGGCCGGTAACTATGGCTACACCTTC	CASRDRAGNYGYTF
.	.	TRBV7-9	TRBJ2-5	14	TGTGCCAGCAGCACCTGGGGGGATCAAGAGACCCAGTACTTC	CASSTWGDQETQYF
many	.	TRBV15	TRBJ2-7	14	TGTGCCACCAGCAGAGCGGCCAGGAACTACGAGCAGTACTTC	CATSRAARNYEQYF
.	.	TRBV12-3/TRBV12-4	TRBJ1-1	15	TGTGCCAGCAGTCCTGGGAGTTTCTTGAGCACTGAAGCTTTCTTT	CASSPGSFLSTEAFF
.	TRBD1	TRBV11-2	TRBJ1-5	18	TGTGCCAGCAGCCCACTGGGGAAGACAGGGGGAAGTAATCAGCCCCAGCATTTT	CASSPLGKTGGSNQPQHF
.	TRBD1	TRBV7-8	TRBJ1-1	13	TGTGCCAGCAGCTGGGAACAGGGGACTGAAGCTTTCTTT	CASSWEQGTEAFF
many	.	TRBV7-9	TRBJ1-2	14	TGTGCCAGCAGCTTAATGGGCACACCATATGGCTACACCTTC	CASSLMGTPYGYTF
.	.	TRBV2	TRBJ2-5	16	TGTGCCAGCAGTCTACAGGGTGGGAACACCGGGGAGACCCAGTACTTC	CASSLQGGNTGETQYF
many	.	TRBV7-9	TRBJ1-5	17	TGTGCCAGCAGCTTAGACAACAGTGAGCCTAGCAATCAGCCCCAGCATTTT	CASSLDNSEPSNQPQHF
once	.	TRBV11-2	TRBJ1-5	14	TGTGCCAGCAGCTCCGGGGATGGCAATCAGCCCCAGCATTTT	CASSSGDGNQPQHF
few	TRBD2	TRBV28	TRBJ2-5	16	TGTGCCAGCAGTTTAGATGCTAGCGGGAGTCGAGAGACCCAGTACTTC	CASSLDASGSRETQYF
many	.	TRBV10-3	TRBJ2-7	15	TGTGCCATCCGTTCAGGCGGGCCTAGCTCCTACGAGCAGTACTTC	CAIRSGGPSSYEQYF
.	TRBD1	TRBV7-9	TRBJ2-5	19	TGTGCCAGCAGCGGAGAAGGGACAGTAACCAATTCATGGCAAGAGACCCAGTACTTC	CASSGEGTVTNSWQETQYF
.	.	TRBV7-4	TRBJ2-7	13	TGTGCCAGCAGTTTAACCAGGTCCTACGAGCAGTACTTC	CASSLTRSYEQYF
many	TRBD2	TRBV10-3	TRBJ2-2	16	TGTGCCATCAGTGAGTCAGCGGGAGGCGCCACCGGGGAGCTGTTTTTT	CAISESAGGATGELFF
.	.	TRBV9	TRBJ1-6	14	TGTGCCAGCAGCGTAGTGGGCACCAATTCACCCCTCCACTTT	CASSVVGTNSPLHF
.	TRBD1	TRBV24-1	TRBJ1-5	20	TGTGCCAGCAGTTTATCCTCCAGGGACAGGCTACTCGCCGTTTTTCAGCCCCAGCATTTT	CASSLSSRDRLLAVFQPQHF
many	TRBD2	TRBV7-3	TRBJ2-5	15	TGTGCCAGCAGCTTAAAGGCGGGGGGGCAAGAGACCCAGTACTTC	CASSLKAGGQETQYF
few	TRBD1	TRBV5-1	TRBJ2-5	13	TGCGCCAGCCGGACAGGGTTTCAAGAGACCCAGTACTTC	CASRTGFQETQYF
many	.	TRBV24-1	TRBJ1-5	13	TGTGCCAGCCAGGACGGGACTCATCAGCCCCAGCATTTT	CASQDGTHQPQHF
.	.	TRBV10-3	TRBJ1-2	14	TGTGCCATCAGTGAAGCCAGGGGCCATCGAGGCTACACCTTC	CAISEARGHRGYTF
few	TRBD1	TRBV20-1	TRBJ1-6	16	TGCAGTGCTAGAGATAAGGCAGGGGGCCGATATTCACCCCTCCACTTT	CSARDKAGGRYSPLHF
many	.	TRBV24-1	TRBJ2-5	16	TGTGCCACCAGTGATACCGGCTCCGTGGGCCGAGAGACCCAGTACTTC	CATSDTGSVGRETQYF
.	.	TRBV29-1	TRBJ2-1	10	TGCAGCGTTGGTGACAATGAGCAGTTCTTC	CSVGDNEQFF
few	.	TRBV7-9	TRBJ2-7	13	TGTGCCAGCAGCTCAGACACTGACTACGAGCAGTACTTC	CASSSDTDYEQYF
.	.	TRBV7-7	TRBJ2-5	14	TGTGCCAGCAGCCACTCTAGGGGCTTAGAGACCCAGTACTTC	CASSHSRGLETQYF
.	TRBD1	TRBV2	TRBJ2-7	20	TGTGCCAGCAGTGAAGCGCTTCATAGTGGACAGGCCCTCGGAAACTACGAGCAGTACTTC	CASSEALHSGQALGNYEQYF
once	.	TRBV6-1	TRBJ1-3	17	TGTGCCAGCAGAACAGGGACGGTTGTTTTCTCTGGAAACACCATATATTTT	CASRTGTVVFSGNTIYF
.	.	TRBV20-1	TRBJ2-7	14	TGCAGTGCTAGAGGTCTGAGGGCCGCATCCGAGCAGTACTTC	CSARGLRAASEQYF
few	.	TRBV9	TRBJ1-4	15	TGTGCCAGCAGCCCGCTTCAGGGATTTAATGAAAAACTGTTTTTT	CASSPLQGFNEKLFF
once	.	TRBV7-7	TRBJ2-6	16	TGTGCTAGCAGCCCACTGGGTGGCTCTGGGGCCAACGTCCTGACCTTC	CASSPLGGSGANVLTF
.	TRBD1	TRBV9	TRBJ2-7	14	TGTGCCAGCAGCGCGGGACAGGGATACTACGAGCAGTACTTC	CASSAGQGYYEQYF
.	.	TRBV2	TRBJ1-1	16	TGTGCCAGCAGTTACTCGAGGGGAGTAATGAACACTGAAGCTTTCTTT	CASSYSRGVMNTEAFF
many	.	TRBV7-2	TRBJ2-7	14	TGTGCCAGCAGCTTATTAGGGCCTTGGTACGAGCAGTACTTC	CASSLLGPWYEQYF
.	TRBD1	TRBV29-1	TRBJ1-2	12	TGCAGCGCTGCCCTACAGGGACAGGACTACACCTTC	CSAALQGQDYTF
many	TRBD1	TRBV7-2	TRBJ1-1	15	TGTGCCAGCAGCTCTCGACAGGGGGCTATAGCTGAAGCTTTCTTT	CASSSRQGAIAEAFF
few	.	TRBV7-2	TRBJ2-7	15	TGTGCCAGCAGCCAAGCTCCCAGGGGGAGGCGCGAGCAGTACTTC	CASSQAPRGRREQYF
once	TRBD1	TRBV12-3/TRBV12-4	TRBJ2-5	16	TGTGCCAGCAGTTCATACGACAGGGGGCGCCTGGAGACCCAGTACTTC	CASSSYDRGRLETQYF
many	TRBD1	TRBV20-1	TRBJ1-3	12	TGCAGTGCTAGGACAGGGTTAAACACCATATATTTT	CSARTGLNTIYF
many	.	TRBV7-8	TRBJ1-3	15	TGTGCCAGCAGCTTAGGTGTTAGCTCTGGAAACACCATATATTTT	CASSLGVSSGNTIYF
.	.	TRBV7-8	TRBJ1-4	14	TGTGCCAGCAGGCTAGGGGGATCCAATGAAAAACTGTTTTTT	CASRLGGSNEKLFF
.	TRBD2	TRBV25-1	TRBJ2-5	16	TGTGCCAGCAGTGCTTTGACTAGCGGGCCACAAGAGACCCAGTACTTC	CASSALTSGPQETQYF
few	TRBD2	TRBV20-1	TRBJ2-5	13	TGCAGTGCCCCCGCCCTAGCGGGAGAGACCCAGTACTTC	CSAPALAGETQYF
.	.	TRBV7-2	TRBJ2-7	14	TGTGCCAGCAGCTCGGACAGAATAAACTACGAGCAGTACTTC	CASSSDRINYEQYF
.	TRBD1	TRBV5-6	TRBJ1-2	18	TGTGCCAGCAGCTTGAAGCCTTACGGGACAGCAATCTACTATGGCTACACCTTC	CASSLKPYGTAIYYGYTF
many	TRBD1	TRBV14	TRBJ2-7	15	TGTGCCAGCAGCCGACGTTCGACAGGGAACTACGAGCAGTACTTC	CASSRRSTGNYEQYF
.	.	TRBV20-1	TRBJ1-4	15	TGCAGTGCTAGACCCGGGCCGGGCTTTAGAGAAAAACTGTTTTTT	CSARPGPGFREKLFF
many	.	TRBV7-9	TRBJ2-5	15	TGTGCCAGCAGCCCCGCCCCGGGAGTGAGAGAGACCCAGTACTTC	CASSPAPGVRETQYF
.	.	TRBV2	TRBJ1-2	15	TGTGCCAGCAGCCAAGAGCCAAACCCGCTCTATGGCTACACCTTC	CASSQEPNPLYGYTF
.	.	TRBV5-8	TRBJ1-5	13	TGTGCCAGCAGGTTGACGGGGACTAGGCCCCAGCATTTT	CASRLTGTRPQHF
.	TRBD1	TRBV6-2/TRBV6-3	TRBJ1-1	17	TGTGCCAGCAGTTACGGGACGGGGAGGGGACAGGGGCCTGAAGCTTTCTTT	CASSYGTGRGQGPEAFF
few	.	TRBV7-9	TRBJ1-1	15	TGTGCCAGCAGCCCGTCTCGGGAGGTGGTGTCTGAAGCTTTCTTT	CASSPSREVVSEAFF